This T cell receptor beta chain was identified in a study of T cells in Graves' hyperthyroidism and ophthalmopathy. Uncontrolled infection, other autoimmune disease, pregnancy or lactation led to exclusion. It was RNA transcripts that yielded the amplified TCR beta CDR3 regions. RT-PCR in the first round (using the HTBI primer set) targeted the TCR CDR3. TCRdb re-analysed the multiplex PCR reads in MiXCR, keeping a single row per CDR3 protein. The repertoire holds hundreds of thousands of distinct CDR3 sequences, with 45% as singletons. V lost 1 base and J 4 bases, leaving 11 bases between the germline ends. The germline gives CDR1 LNHNV, CDR2 YYDKDF (reference sequence). This CDR3 is 15 amino acids long.

The receptor was isolated from an adult man with Graves' disease, either hyperthyroidism or ophthalmopathy (not recorded which). The sample was peripheral blood or thyroid tissue (not recorded which). The chain couples TRBV15 to TRBJ1-5; D is unclear. The CDR3 bases are TGTGCCACCAGCAGAGGGCTGGGAGGAAATCAGCCCCAGCATTTT. Amino acids: CATSRGLGGNQPQHF. Full variable domain (outside the CDR3, taken from reference TRBV15 and TRBJ1-5): DAMVIQNPRYQVTQFGKPVTLSCSQTLNHNVMYWYQQKSSQAPKLLFHYYDKDFNNEADTPDNFQSRRPNTSFCFLDIRSPGLGDTAMYLCATSRGLGGNQPQHFGDGTRLSIL.